This TCR beta chain was sequenced for a study of identifying expanded T cells in peripheral blood. Collection occurred without any documented infections or immune events in donors. Deletions cut 3 bases from V and 0 bases from J, with 13 bases between. The CDR3 has 16 amino acids. Germline CDR1 is SGDLS and CDR2 is YYNGEE. This table comes from immunoSEQ multiplex PCR, and its TCRdb copy is limited to in-frame clones, with some not included. The sample includes 100,000 to 150,000 clones, 84% seen only once; the top ten take 3% to 4%. Overall study findings and caveats: Clone count variance between two-week samples rose with total template count.

Worth noting for this clone: Its antigen is still unknown.

The sample was blood. The sequence derives from a person aged 18-70 years in good health. The chain employs TRBV9 and TRBJ1-3; D unclear. CDR3 sequence: CASSATTRSSGNTIYF. The CDR3 nucleotides read TGTGCCAGCAGCGCGACAACTCGTTCCTCTGGAAACACCATATATTTT.